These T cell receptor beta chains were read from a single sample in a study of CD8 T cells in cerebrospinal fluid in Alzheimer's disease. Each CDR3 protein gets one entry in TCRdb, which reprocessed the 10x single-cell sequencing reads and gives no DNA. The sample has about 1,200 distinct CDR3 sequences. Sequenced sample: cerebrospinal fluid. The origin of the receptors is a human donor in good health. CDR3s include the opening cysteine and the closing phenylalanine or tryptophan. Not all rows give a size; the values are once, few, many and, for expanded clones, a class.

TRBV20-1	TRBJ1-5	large	CSASVGGSNLGNQPQHF
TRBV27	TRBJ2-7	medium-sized	CASSSSSGSYIYEQYF
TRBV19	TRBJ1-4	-	CASSSQGWPEKLFF
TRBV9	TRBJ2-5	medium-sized	CASSVATGTGGGSQETQYF
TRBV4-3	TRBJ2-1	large	CASSQADQAGNEQFF
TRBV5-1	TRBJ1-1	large	CASSRGQDTEAFF
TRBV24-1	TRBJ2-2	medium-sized	CATSENRGLVLGELFF
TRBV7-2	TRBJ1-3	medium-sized	CASSPTPKSLSGNTIYF
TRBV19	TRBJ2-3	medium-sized	CASRDNSEDTQYF
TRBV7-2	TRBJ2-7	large	CASSFMGSSYEQYF